The rows below give T cell receptor beta chains drawn from one sample of a study of blood T cell repertoires in COVID-19. Profiled with immunoSEQ multiplex PCR; TCRdb holds only in-frame clones, not every one. The sample holds fewer than 200,000 clones, over 70% seen once. The specimen was PBMCs or T cells enriched from blood (not recorded which). These receptors originate from a woman between 50 and 59 years old in a cohort exposed to, infected with or recovered from COVID-19 (not recorded which). The conserved cysteine and the conserved F or W are not part of the CDR3 here. Each record gives: V gene, J gene, CDR3 protein.

V: TRBV3-1/TRBV3-2; J: TRBJ2-1; CDR3: ASSQVLAGVIQF
V: TRBV18; J: TRBJ2-7; CDR3: ASSPSLAGISYEQY
V: TRBV5-1; J: TRBJ1-4; CDR3: ASSVERATNEKLF
V: TRBV27; J: TRBJ2-1; CDR3: ASSPSPGQGGDEQF
V: TRBV21-1; J: TRBJ1-1; CDR3: ASSKALGIYRRVEAF
V: TRBV27; J: TRBJ1-4; CDR3: ASSLTGANEKLF
V: TRBV21-1; J: TRBJ2-7; CDR3: ASSGTGQGGASYEQY
V: TRBV19; J: TRBJ1-4; CDR3: ASSPTGGANEKLF
V: TRBV20-1; J: TRBJ2-7; CDR3: SASHRNYEQY
V: TRBV9; J: TRBJ2-7; CDR3: ASSEGRTQY
V: TRBV28; J: TRBJ1-5; CDR3: ASTSPGQPQH
V: TRBV19; J: TRBJ1-4; CDR3: ASSKSGLPSEKLF
V: TRBV11-2; J: TRBJ1-2; CDR3: ASSLGRTGASNYGYT
V: TRBV4-3; J: TRBJ2-3; CDR3: ASSQDRARTDTQY
V: TRBV10-1; J: TRBJ1-4; CDR3: ASSAGQGRTNEKLF
V: TRBV19; J: TRBJ1-1; CDR3: ASSTHRGVNTEAF
V: TRBV30; J: TRBJ2-3; CDR3: AWSVQDTQY
V: TRBV28; J: TRBJ1-4; CDR3: ASSPTGGREKLF
V: TRBV13; J: TRBJ2-2; CDR3: ASEDRGTGELF
V: TRBV5-4; J: TRBJ2-7; CDR3: ASSLAGRGSYEQY
V: TRBV14; J: TRBJ2-1; CDR3: ASSPRKLADSYNEQF
V: TRBV6-1; J: TRBJ2-1; CDR3: ASSEGQLGSVYNEQF
V: TRBV19; J: TRBJ2-7; CDR3: ASSTSTGPSYEQY
V: TRBV19; J: TRBJ2-3; CDR3: ASSTRQGDTDTQY
V: TRBV15; J: TRBJ1-3; CDR3: ATSTRQPSGNTIY
V: TRBV9; J: TRBJ2-3; CDR3: ASSVLAGSTNTQY
V: TRBV7-2; J: TRBJ2-7; CDR3: ASSSRTGYEQY
V: TRBV12-3/TRBV12-4; J: TRBJ1-2; CDR3: ASSLPNGYT
V: TRBV30; J: TRBJ2-7; CDR3: ACDRETYEQY
V: TRBV7-9; J: TRBJ1-1; CDR3: ASSRLQGSEAF
V: TRBV15; J: TRBJ2-5; CDR3: ATSRDAGGPEETQY
V: TRBV20-1; J: TRBJ2-3; CDR3: SASPVRWRSTDTQY
V: TRBV5-1; J: TRBJ1-1; CDR3: ASSLDGTEAF
V: TRBV5-1; J: TRBJ1-1; CDR3: ASSNRDSDMNTEAF
V: TRBV19; J: TRBJ1-5; CDR3: ASRRTGDQPQH
V: TRBV30; J: TRBJ2-5; CDR3: AWSDTGLAGETQY
V: TRBV28; J: TRBJ1-3; CDR3: ASSQRDLGNTIY
V: TRBV30; J: TRBJ1-5; CDR3: AWSVPKSGYNQPQH
V: TRBV4-2; J: TRBJ1-4; CDR3: ASSQEVPRGPSTNEKLF
V: TRBV3-1/TRBV3-2; J: TRBJ2-7; CDR3: ASSQERGWSEQY
V: TRBV10-3; J: TRBJ2-7; CDR3: AITSHTPVGQGTQTVRAEQY
V: TRBV27; J: TRBJ1-4; CDR3: ASADRGPNEKLF
V: TRBV15; J: TRBJ2-1; CDR3: ATSRAPRPGQIYNEQF
V: TRBV5-4; J: TRBJ2-7; CDR3: ASSFDRAHEQY
V: TRBV4-3; J: TRBJ2-3; CDR3: ASSPTRAARTDTQY
V: TRBV27; J: TRBJ1-5; CDR3: ASRSGGQGDQPQH
V: TRBV6-1; J: TRBJ2-1; CDR3: ASSVVRDRGGNEQF
V: TRBV5-1; J: TRBJ1-3; CDR3: ASSLWALNSGNTIY
V: TRBV5-1; J: TRBJ2-2; CDR3: ASSLGVSQNTGELF
V: TRBV4-3; J: TRBJ2-1; CDR3: ASSQDLRDSNEQF
V: TRBV6-5; J: TRBJ2-3; CDR3: ASNEGYTQY
V: TRBV2; J: TRBJ1-3; CDR3: ASSEDGRPSGNTIY
V: TRBV2; J: TRBJ1-5; CDR3: ASSGRDGQPQH
V: TRBV5-1; J: TRBJ1-2; CDR3: ASSRGGDGYT
V: TRBV11-2; J: TRBJ2-2; CDR3: ASSQRGPYIGVF
V: TRBV5-4; J: TRBJ1-5; CDR3: ASSLAGGNQPQH
V: TRBV19; J: TRBJ1-6; CDR3: ASSISSQGLGSPLH
V: TRBV5-6; J: TRBJ2-7; CDR3: ASSFPGGSHEQY